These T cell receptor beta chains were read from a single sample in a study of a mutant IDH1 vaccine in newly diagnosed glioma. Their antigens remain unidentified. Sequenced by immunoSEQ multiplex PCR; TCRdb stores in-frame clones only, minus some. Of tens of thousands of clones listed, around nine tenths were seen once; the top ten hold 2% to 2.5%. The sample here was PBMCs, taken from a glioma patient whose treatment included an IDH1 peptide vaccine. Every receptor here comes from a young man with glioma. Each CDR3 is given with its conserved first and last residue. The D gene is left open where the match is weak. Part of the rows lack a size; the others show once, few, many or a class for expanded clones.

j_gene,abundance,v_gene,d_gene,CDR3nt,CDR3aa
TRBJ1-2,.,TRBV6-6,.,TGTGCCAGCAGCCGGGACACCTATGGCTACACCTTC,CASSRDTYGYTF
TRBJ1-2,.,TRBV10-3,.,TGTGCCATCAGAGAACCGCCGGGCTATGGCTACACCTTC,CAIREPPGYGYTF
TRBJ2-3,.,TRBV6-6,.,TGTGCCAGCAGTTCCCCAGATACGCAGTATTTT,CASSSPDTQYF
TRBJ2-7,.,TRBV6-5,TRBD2,TGTGCCAGCGGCGGGGGGGCCTACGAGCAGTACTTC,CASGGGAYEQYF
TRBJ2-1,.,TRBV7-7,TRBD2,TGTGCCAGCAGCAGACTAGCGGGAGCCAATGAGCAGTTCTTC,CASSRLAGANEQFF
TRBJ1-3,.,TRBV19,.,TGTGCCACCTCTAGTAGCTCTGGAAACACCATATATTTT,CATSSSSGNTIYF
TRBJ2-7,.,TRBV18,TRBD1,TGTGCCAGCTCACCACAGGGGGCCGAGCAGTACTTC,CASSPQGAEQYF
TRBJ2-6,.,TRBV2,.,TGTGCCAGCAGTGAATATGCACCTGGGGCCAACGTCCTGACTTTC,CASSEYAPGANVLTF
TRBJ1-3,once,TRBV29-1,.,TGCAGCGTTGCCCCAGGCACCTCTGGAAACACCATATATTTT,CSVAPGTSGNTIYF
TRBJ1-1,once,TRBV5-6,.,TGTGCCAGCAGCTTGGGGGGGCAAGCTTTCTTT,CASSLGGQAFF
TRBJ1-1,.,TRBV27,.,TGTGCCAGCTTTCCCGCCTACAGGAGAAACACTGAAGCTTTCTTT,CASFPAYRRNTEAFF
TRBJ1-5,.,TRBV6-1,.,TGTGCCAGCAGTGGGTTGAAAGCTAGCAATCAGCCCCAGCATTTT,CASSGLKASNQPQHF
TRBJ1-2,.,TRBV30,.,TGTGCCTTAGGCATTAACTATGGCTACACCTTC,CALGINYGYTF
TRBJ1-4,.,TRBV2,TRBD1,TGTGCCAGCAGTGGTCCCGGGACAGGGGATAAACTAAATGAAAAACTGTTTTTT,CASSGPGTGDKLNEKLFF
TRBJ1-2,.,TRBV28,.,TGTGCCAGCAGTTTCGTTGACCGGTTAGACTATGGCTACACCTTC,CASSFVDRLDYGYTF
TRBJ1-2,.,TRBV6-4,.,TGTGCCAGCCGAATGGACGGGGGGGGCGGCTACACCTTC,CASRMDGGGGYTF
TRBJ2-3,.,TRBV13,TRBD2,TGTGCCAGCAGCCAGGGACTAGGGGTAGATACGCAGTATTTT,CASSQGLGVDTQYF
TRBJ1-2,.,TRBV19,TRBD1,TGTGCCAGTAGTATCTTGGACAGGGGCTATGGCTACACCTTC,CASSILDRGYGYTF
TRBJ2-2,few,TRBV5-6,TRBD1,TGTGCCAGCAGCTCGGGACAGCTGAACACCGGGGAGCTGTTTTTT,CASSSGQLNTGELFF
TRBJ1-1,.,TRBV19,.,TGTGCCAGTAGTATAACGGGGAACACTGAAGCTTTCTTT,CASSITGNTEAFF
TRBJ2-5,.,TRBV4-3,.,TGCGCCAGCAGCCGTAGGACAGAAGAGACCCAGTACTTC,CASSRRTEETQYF
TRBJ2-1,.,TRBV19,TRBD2,TGTGCCAGTAGGGAACTAGCGGGTTACAATGAGCAGTTCTTC,CASRELAGYNEQFF
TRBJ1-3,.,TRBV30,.,TGTGCCTGGGCCGGTGGAAACACCATATATTTT,CAWAGGNTIYF
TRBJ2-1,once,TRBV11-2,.,TGTGCCAGCAGCTCCTTTAATGGGACTTCTTACAATGAGCAGTTCTTC,CASSSFNGTSYNEQFF
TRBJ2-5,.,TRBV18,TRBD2,TGTGCCAGCTCACCTCCTAGCGGGACAGAGACCCAGTACTTC,CASSPPSGTETQYF
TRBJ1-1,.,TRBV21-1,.,TGTGCCAGCAGCACCAAAAAATGGGGAATGGGGCGGGGCGGGAACACTGAAGCTTTCTTT,CASSTKKWGMGRGGNTEAFF
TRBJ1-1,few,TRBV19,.,TGTGCCAGTAGTACTTTCGGCCCGGAAAGGTCTGAAGCTTTCTTT,CASSTFGPERSEAFF
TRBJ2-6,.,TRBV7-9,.,TGTGCCAGCAGCTTAGAGGGGCGGTCTGGGGCCAACGTCCTGACTTTC,CASSLEGRSGANVLTF
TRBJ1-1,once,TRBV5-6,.,TGTGCCAGCAGCGGGATTCGAATCGAGAACACTGAAGCTTTCTTT,CASSGIRIENTEAFF
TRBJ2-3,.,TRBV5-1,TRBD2,TGCGCCAGCAGCTTCAGCGGGGGCGGGGGCACAGATACGCAGTATTTT,CASSFSGGGGTDTQYF
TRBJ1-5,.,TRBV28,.,TGTGCCAGCAGTTTGAATCCCCGGTCGAAAAACAATCAGCCCCAGCATTTT,CASSLNPRSKNNQPQHF
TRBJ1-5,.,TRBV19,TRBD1,TGTGCCAGTAGTCCCCCCCAGTCTTGGGGGACAGGGCGCAATCAGCCCCAGCATTTT,CASSPPQSWGTGRNQPQHF
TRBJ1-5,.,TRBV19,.,TGTGCCAGTAGTATAATATGGTATAGCAATCAGCCCCAGCATTTT,CASSIIWYSNQPQHF
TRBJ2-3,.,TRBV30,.,TGTGCCTGGAGGAGCGGCACAGATACGCAGTATTTT,CAWRSGTDTQYF
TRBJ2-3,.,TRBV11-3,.,TGTGCCAGCAGCTTAGGAGGCCCCGATACGCAGTATTTT,CASSLGGPDTQYF
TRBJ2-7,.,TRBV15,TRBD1,TGTGCCACCAGCAGGGACAGGGGCCACGAGCAGTACTTC,CATSRDRGHEQYF
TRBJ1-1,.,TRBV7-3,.,TGTGCCAGCAGCTTAATGGGCAGGGACGGAAGGGCTTTCTTT,CASSLMGRDGRAFF
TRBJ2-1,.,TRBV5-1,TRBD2,TGCGCCAGCAGCTCGGGACTAGCGGGAGGAGGTAGTCACAATGAGCAGTTCTTC,CASSSGLAGGGSHNEQFF
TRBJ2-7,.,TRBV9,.,TGTGCCAGCAGCATAACCCCTAGTTACGAGCAGTACTTC,CASSITPSYEQYF
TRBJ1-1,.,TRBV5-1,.,TGCGCCAGCAGCACAAACAGGAGGAACACTGAAGCTTTCTTT,CASSTNRRNTEAFF
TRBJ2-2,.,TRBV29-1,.,TGCAGCGTTGAAAGGCAGACTTTAGGGAACACCGGGGAGCTGTTTTTT,CSVERQTLGNTGELFF
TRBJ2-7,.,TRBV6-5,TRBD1,TGTGCCGCGGGACAGGGGTACGAGCAGTACTTC,CAAGQGYEQYF
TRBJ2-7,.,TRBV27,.,TGTGCCAGCAGTTTACTGCGACAGTCCTACGAGCAGTACTTC,CASSLLRQSYEQYF
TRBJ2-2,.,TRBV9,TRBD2,TGTGCCAGCAGCGTAGTAGCGGGGGTTGGCACCGGGGAGCTGTTTTTT,CASSVVAGVGTGELFF
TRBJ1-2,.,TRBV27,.,TGTGCCAGCAGTTTAAGAGACAGGAGGTTCTATGGCTACACCTTC,CASSLRDRRFYGYTF
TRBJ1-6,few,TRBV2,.,TGTGCCAGCAGCCCCTGGGATTCACCCCTCCACTTT,CASSPWDSPLHF
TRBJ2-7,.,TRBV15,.,TGTGCCACCAGCAGAGATCGGAGTCTAGCGATTTACGAGCAGTACTTC,CATSRDRSLAIYEQYF
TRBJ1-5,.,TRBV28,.,TGTGCCAGCACCCCCCTTCCAACAGGCCATAGCAATCAGCCCCAGCATTTT,CASTPLPTGHSNQPQHF
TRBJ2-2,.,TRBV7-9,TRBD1,TGTGCCAGCAGTTCGTCCCGGGACAGGGGGACCGGGGAGCTGTTTTTT,CASSSSRDRGTGELFF
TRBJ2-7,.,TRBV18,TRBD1,TGTGCCAGCTCACCCATGCCAGGGGGCGCCTCCTACGAGCAGTACTTC,CASSPMPGGASYEQYF
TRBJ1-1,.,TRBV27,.,TGTGCCAGCAGTTTACTAATATGGGGAAAACGCAATGAAGCTTTCTTT,CASSLLIWGKRNEAFF
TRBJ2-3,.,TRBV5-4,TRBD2,TGTGCCAGCAGCTCCTGGACTAGCGGGGGGAGAGCAGATACGCAGTATTTT,CASSSWTSGGRADTQYF
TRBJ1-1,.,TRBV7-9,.,TGTGCCAGCAGCCTCCAGGGGTCAAACACTGAAGCTTTCTTT,CASSLQGSNTEAFF
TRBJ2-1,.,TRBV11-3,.,TGTGCCAGCAGCTTTAATAGCGCCTACAATGAGCAGTTCTTC,CASSFNSAYNEQFF
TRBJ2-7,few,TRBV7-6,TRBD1,TGTGCCAGCAGCCTAGGGGCGCAAACCGGGACAGGGCATAGCGAGCAGTACTTC,CASSLGAQTGTGHSEQYF